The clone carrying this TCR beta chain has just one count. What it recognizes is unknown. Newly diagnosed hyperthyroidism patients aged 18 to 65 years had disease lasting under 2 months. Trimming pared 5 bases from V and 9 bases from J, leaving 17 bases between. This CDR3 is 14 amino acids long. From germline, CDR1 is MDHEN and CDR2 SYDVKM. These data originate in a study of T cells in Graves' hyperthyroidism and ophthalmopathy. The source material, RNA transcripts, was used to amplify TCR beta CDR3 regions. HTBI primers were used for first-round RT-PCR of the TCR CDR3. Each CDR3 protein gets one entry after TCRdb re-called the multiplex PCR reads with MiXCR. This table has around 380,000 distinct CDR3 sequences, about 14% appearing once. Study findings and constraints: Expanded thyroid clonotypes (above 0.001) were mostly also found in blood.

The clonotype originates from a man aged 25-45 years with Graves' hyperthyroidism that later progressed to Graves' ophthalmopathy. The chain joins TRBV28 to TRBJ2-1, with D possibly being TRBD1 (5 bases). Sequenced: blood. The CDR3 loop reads CASSQSGRATEQFF. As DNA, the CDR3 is TGTGCCAGCAGTCAATCAGGCAGGGCGACTGAGCAGTTCTTC.